This entry concerns a single T cell receptor beta chain. Its specific antigen is unknown. The input lacks base qualities; no much larger clone sits a single base away. This sample stems from a study of T cell responses to AZD1222 COVID-19 vaccine (dated by TCRdb to about 2021). Broadly, across the study: A total of about 240 trial participants underwent TCR sequencing, of whom about 210 received two doses of AZD1222 and some 25 received two doses of the MenACWY control vaccine. Trial participants were enrolled into age subgroups of 18-55, 56-69 and 70-plus years, which contained approximately 150, 28 and 58 TCR-sequenced participants, respectively.

What the work shows at the level of the full study, not this receptor alone: Participants were mostly white British and included more females than males, and it was suggested by the authors that clonal diversity may have been underestimated. The 56-69-year group was small, and its depth increase did not reach significance, likely because of low power. Because no day 14 peak-response samples were available, repertoires were characterized only after the peak T cell response. After two AZD1222 doses, both the breadth and the depth of spike-specific TCRs were significantly higher than at day 0 and than in MenACWY recipients. Conclusions about previously exposed vaccinees are limited because only five to seven AZD1222 recipients were SARS-CoV-2 seropositive at baseline. Reportedly, close to half of the unique spike-specific TCRs recognized epitopes lying outside the regions that are mutated in the B.1.351 and B.1.1.7 variants. The vaccine-associated CD4 TCRs covered the entire spike protein, and the dominant responses fell in regions 160-218 and 743-854.

The CDR3 regions of human TCRbeta chains were analyzed by immunosequencing. The authors' pipeline ran thus. TCRs in the repertoires were matched against a reference library of SARS-CoV-2-specific TCRs that had been generated with the MIRA antigen-specificity platform. Breadth was defined as the fraction of unique TCRs that were SARS-CoV-2-associated, and depth was defined as the fraction of total T cells that were SARS-CoV-2-associated. Using the MIRA data, each spike-specific TCR was mapped to the spike region that the TCR reacts to and placed in a CD4 or CD8 class. Log10-transformed breadth and depth values were compared by one-way ANOVA with Sidak's multiple comparisons tests. This is the immuneACCESS table as TCRdb keeps it, with only in-frame sequences that have V and J called. A part of the clones is gone; compared with another copy, unresolved V genes explain less than half, and the rest is unexplained. D and trimming come from the DNA, and the V and J calls and clone size come from that table. This sample holds about 64,000 clones; 75% to 95% were observed only once. Of the sample, approximately 6.3% is held by the ten largest clones.

Sample time point, as interpreted from the label and publication: about 28 days (+/-7) after the second vaccine dose. Read against the paper, the sample's treatment or condition label means: meningococcal conjugate vaccine given as trial control. Vaccinee samples were obtained from the UK trials COV001 and COV002, which included a single-blind randomized controlled phase 2/3 trial of AZD1222 (ChAdOx1 nCoV-19) in healthy adults. For TCRbeta chain sequencing, PBMC samples were collected from trial participants at day 0 and at day 28 after the second dose. The CDR3 holds 15 amino acids from the cysteine to the phenylalanine. CDR3 DNA is the only sequence kept; it has 45 bases, read in frame from the first base. Sequences SGHRS (CDR1) and YFSETQ (CDR2) are obtained from the germline V gene. The junction shows trimming of 5 bases on V and 0 bases on J, plus 12 bases between the germline ends.

This sample comprised peripheral blood, obtained 28 days after the second dose of the MenACWY control vaccine. Recombination linked TRBV5-1 to TRBJ2-1, and perhaps TRBD2 as D gene, on 6 matching bases. This TCR derives from an adult who received the MenACWY meningococcal vaccine as a control. CDR3 protein: CASSISGSSYNEQFF. The nucleotide sequence reads as follows: TGCGCCAGCAGTATTAGCGGAAGCTCCTACAATGAGCAGTTCTTC.